This record covers a single TCR beta chain. The CDR3 runs to 15 residues. Looked up from germline, CDR1 is GTSNPN and CDR2 is SVGIG (reference sequence). Between the trimmed V and J ends, which lost 4 bases and 0 bases, there was a span of 12 bases. Data came from immunoSEQ multiplex PCR; TCRdb stores just in-frame clones and leaves some out. Among 70,000 to 95,000 clones listed, approximately 75% were seen once. These data come from a study of blood T cell repertoires in COVID-19. The gene calls are TRBV30 and TRBJ1-4; no clear D gene. The sequence derives from a human donor in a cohort sampled during active COVID-19. The specimen was peripheral blood. This chain's CDR3 is CAWNTPRATNEKLFF. The CDR3 DNA reads TGTGCCTGGAACACCCCTCGTGCAACTAATGAAAAACTGTTTTTT. The entire variable domain, with the rest obtained from reference TRBV30 and TRBJ1-4, is as follows: SQTIHQWPATLVQPVGSPLSLECTVEGTSNPNLYWYRQAAGRGLQLLFYSVGIGQISSEVPQNLSASRPQDRQFILSSKKLLLSDSGFYLCAWNTPRATNEKLFFGSGTQLSVL.